This T cell receptor (beta chain) was identified in a study of blood T cell repertoires in COVID-19. Study as a whole: COVID-19 samples from acute and convalescent phases originated in the United States, Italy and Spain.

V lost 2 bases and J 3 bases, leaving 13 bases between the germline ends. Germline V gives CDR1 MNHEY, CDR2 SVGEGT. This CDR3 spans 15 amino acids. Source study methods: Counts of nucleated cells, estimated from reference gene primer amplification, were obtained. Method: immunoSEQ multiplex PCR; TCRdb's copy keeps in-frame clones and lacks some. V and J calls and clone size are copied from that table; D and trimming were computed from the DNA. The data hold 150,000 to 200,000 clones, with roughly 86% observed a single time. What was sequenced was peripheral blood. The sequence came from a woman of 80 years or more in a cohort sampled during active or convalescent COVID-19. V usage is TRBV6-2 or TRBV6-3 and J usage is TRBJ2-5; tentatively, D is TRBD2 (6 bases). This CDR3 is CASSYEGRREETQYF. As DNA, the CDR3 is TGTGCCAGCAGTTACGAGGGGAGGCGGGAAGAGACCCAGTACTTC.